These T cell receptor beta chains were read from a single sample in a study of cytomegalovirus exposure and HLA in healthy donors. Only in-frame clones appear in the TCRdb table, and some are missing; sequencing was by immunoSEQ multiplex PCR. Among about 160,000 clones listed, 60% to 80% were seen once. Sequenced material: PBMCs. The source of these receptors is a woman in her fifties or sixties in good health and CMV-seropositive. The CDR3 runs from the conserved cysteine through the conserved F or W. Fields, in order: V gene, J gene, CDR3 protein.

V gene: TRBV13
J gene: TRBJ2-7
CDR3 protein: CASSLGPDRDIYEQYF

V gene: TRBV5-1
J gene: TRBJ1-6
CDR3 protein: CASSSQTDSPLHF

V gene: TRBV19
J gene: TRBJ1-1
CDR3 protein: CASRMGQSNTEAFF

V gene: TRBV6-6
J gene: TRBJ2-7
CDR3 protein: CASSKDTYYEQYF

V gene: TRBV29-1
J gene: TRBJ2-3
CDR3 protein: CSGVGAGGGTDTQYF

V gene: TRBV6-5
J gene: TRBJ1-5
CDR3 protein: CASSYRTGNQPQHF

V gene: TRBV5-1
J gene: TRBJ2-3
CDR3 protein: CASSLGAAGGTDTQYF

V gene: TRBV19
J gene: TRBJ2-7
CDR3 protein: CASSKGLDRYEQYF

V gene: TRBV29-1
J gene: TRBJ2-3
CDR3 protein: CSVDPGSTDTQYF

V gene: TRBV6-1
J gene: TRBJ1-1
CDR3 protein: CASTRGGAWVFF

V gene: TRBV7-9
J gene: TRBJ2-5
CDR3 protein: CASSLRAGEEETQYF

V gene: TRBV11-2
J gene: TRBJ2-4
CDR3 protein: CASSLIAGLGAKNIQYF

V gene: TRBV13
J gene: TRBJ2-1
CDR3 protein: CASSLEGTSYNEQFF

V gene: TRBV5-1
J gene: TRBJ2-6
CDR3 protein: CASSLDGGASGGANVLTF